These T cell receptor beta chains were read from a single sample in a study of shared clonotypes between healthy human individuals. Only in-frame clones appear in the TCRdb table, and some are missing; sequencing was by immunoSEQ multiplex PCR. The top ten hold approximately 1.2% of the sample, which has 1.5 million to 2.5 million clones, approximately 95% seen once. Specimen: naive CD8+ T cells sorted from blood. The source is a man aged 18 to 30 in good health. Each CDR3 is given with its conserved first and last residue. Fields, in order: CDR3 protein, CDR3 DNA, V gene, J gene, D gene. D genes are given only for firm matches.

CASSQSRDYYYEQYF	TGTGCCAGCAGCCAGAGCCGGGACTACTACTACGAGCAGTACTTC	TRBV7-8	TRBJ2-7	TRBD2
CASSFGGDGYTF	TGTGCCAGCAGCTTCGGCGGAGATGGCTACACCTTC	TRBV7-9	TRBJ1-2	NA
CASSKWTGDYNSPLHF	TGTGCCAGCAGTAAATGGACAGGGGATTATAATTCACCCCTCCACTTT	TRBV27	TRBJ1-6	TRBD1
CASGNEGGGRYYNEQFF	TGTGCTAGTGGTAACGAAGGGGGCGGGAGGTACTACAATGAGCAGTTCTTC	TRBV12-5	TRBJ2-1	NA
CASSYSIEDFADTQYF	TGTGCCAGCAGTTACTCTATCGAGGATTTCGCAGATACGCAGTATTTT	TRBV6-6	TRBJ2-3	NA
CATPVYPQGPNTGELFF	TGTGCCACGCCTGTATACCCCCAGGGCCCGAACACCGGGGAGCTGTTTTTT	TRBV2	TRBJ2-2	NA
CASSLLAPSGLAGGGDTQYF	TGTGCCAGCAGTTTATTGGCCCCCTCGGGACTAGCGGGGGGGGGAGATACGCAGTATTTT	TRBV28	TRBJ2-3	TRBD2
CASSVEGNVGETQYF	TGTGCCAGCAGCGTAGAGGGAAATGTGGGAGAGACCCAGTACTTC	TRBV9	TRBJ2-5	NA
CASRKWEGTGETQYF	TGTGCCAGCAGAAAATGGGAAGGGACGGGGGAGACCCAGTACTTC	TRBV6-1	TRBJ2-5	NA
CASSLSGGRARNEQFF	TGTGCCAGCAGCTTATCAGGCGGGAGGGCCCGCAATGAGCAGTTCTTC	TRBV7-9	TRBJ2-1	TRBD2
CASSLSESYEQYF	TGTGCCAGCAGTTTAAGTGAATCCTACGAGCAGTACTTC	TRBV28	TRBJ2-7	NA
CASSETRGGGGEQFF	TGTGCCAGCAGTGAAACGCGGGGAGGGGGCGGTGAGCAGTTCTTC	TRBV6-1	TRBJ2-1	NA
CASSLFSGTGTGELFF	TGCGCCAGCAGCCTATTTAGCGGGACGGGGACCGGGGAGCTGTTTTTT	TRBV4-3	TRBJ2-2	TRBD2
CASSPGVPSETQYF	TGTGCCAGCAGCCCCGGGGTTCCATCTGAGACCCAGTACTTC	TRBV4-2	TRBJ2-5	NA
CASSPIRGTEAFF	TGTGCCAGCAGCCCGATCCGGGGAACTGAAGCTTTCTTT	TRBV9	TRBJ1-1	NA
CASSQIGYDLRTDTQYF	TGCGCCAGCAGCCAAATCGGGTACGACCTACGCACAGATACGCAGTATTTT	TRBV4-1	TRBJ2-3	NA
CASGTNGGFTGELFF	TGTGCTAGTGGGACCAACGGGGGTTTCACCGGGGAGCTGTTTTTT	TRBV12-5	TRBJ2-2	NA
CASSPGTGDTEAFF	TGCGCCAGCAGCCCCGGGACAGGGGACACTGAAGCTTTCTTT	TRBV5-1	TRBJ1-1	TRBD1
CASQTRQGAGTGELFF	TGTGCCAGCCAAACTAGACAGGGGGCGGGCACCGGGGAGCTGTTTTTT	TRBV2	TRBJ2-2	TRBD1
CASSLAGGLEQYF	TGTGCCAGCAGCTTAGCGGGGGGGCTTGAGCAGTACTTC	TRBV7-8	TRBJ2-7	NA
CASSPTGSYEQYF	TGTGCCAGCTCACCAACCGGATCCTACGAGCAGTACTTC	TRBV18	TRBJ2-7	NA
CASSLYLAGTQETQYF	TGTGCCAGCAGTTTATACCTAGCGGGTACCCAAGAGACCCAGTACTTC	TRBV27	TRBJ2-5	TRBD2
CASSLLQDIGHQPQHF	TGTGCCAGCAGTTTACTTCAGGACATAGGGCATCAGCCCCAGCATTTT	TRBV27	TRBJ1-5	NA
CASSPWGDRGTNYGYTF	TGTGCCAGCAGCCCCTGGGGGGACAGGGGAACTAACTATGGCTACACCTTC	TRBV13	TRBJ1-2	TRBD1
CASSPNMREQYF	TGTGCCAGTAGTCCGAATATGCGGGAGCAGTACTTC	TRBV19	TRBJ2-7	NA
CAWSAQGGYEQYF	TGTGCCTGGAGCGCACAGGGTGGATACGAGCAGTACTTC	TRBV30	TRBJ2-7	NA
CASNKREEYNEQFF	TGTGCCAGCAACAAGCGGGAGGAATACAATGAGCAGTTCTTC	TRBV6-1	TRBJ2-1	TRBD2
CASSLVSGGAPETQYF	TGCGCCAGCAGCTTGGTTAGCGGGGGGGCCCCGGAGACCCAGTACTTC	TRBV5-1	TRBJ2-5	TRBD2
CASSPGGLAEETQYF	TGTGCCAGCAGCCCCGGTGGTCTAGCGGAAGAGACCCAGTACTTC	TRBV5-6	TRBJ2-5	TRBD2
CASSSSGGATYEQYF	TGTGCCAGCAGCTCTAGCGGGGGGGCCACCTACGAGCAGTACTTC	TRBV6-5	TRBJ2-7	TRBD2
CASSLGGNEQFF	TGTGCCAGCAGCTTGGGTGGAAATGAGCAGTTCTTC	TRBV5-6	TRBJ2-1	NA
CASSPEGTPGETQYF	TGTGCCAGCAGCCCTGAAGGGACCCCGGGGGAGACCCAGTACTTC	TRBV9	TRBJ2-5	NA
CASSWTGFRYEQYF	TGCGCCAGCAGCTGGACAGGGTTTAGGTACGAGCAGTACTTC	TRBV5-1	TRBJ2-7	TRBD1
CASSQEHRVANYGYTF	TGCGCCAGCAGCCAGGAGCACAGGGTCGCTAACTATGGCTACACCTTC	TRBV4-1	TRBJ1-2	NA
CAITTGNDEQFF	TGTGCCATTACGACAGGAAACGATGAGCAGTTCTTC	TRBV11-1	TRBJ2-1	NA
CASSQDFPGLAGDTQYF	TGCGCCAGCAGCCAAGATTTTCCTGGACTAGCGGGGGATACGCAGTATTTT	TRBV4-3	TRBJ2-3	TRBD2
CASSWDSETTEAFF	TGTGCCAGCAGCTGGGACAGTGAGACCACTGAAGCTTTCTTT	TRBV7-2	TRBJ1-1	TRBD1
CASMRASSSYNEQFF	TGTGCCAGCATGCGCGCGAGTAGCTCCTACAATGAGCAGTTCTTC	TRBV6-1	TRBJ2-1	NA
CASSPWGGNGEQYF	TGTGCCAGCAGTCCCTGGGGGGGTAACGGCGAGCAGTACTTC	TRBV7-9	TRBJ2-7	TRBD2
CASSLYTPWGEGIHEQYF	TGTGCCAGCAGTTTATATACCCCTTGGGGGGAGGGAATCCACGAGCAGTACTTC	TRBV27	TRBJ2-7	TRBD2
CASSDQGSYEKLFF	TGTGCCAGCAGTGATCAGGGCTCATATGAAAAACTGTTTTTT	TRBV6-1	TRBJ1-4	NA
CASSFIGGGYEQYF	TGTGCCAGCAGCTTTATAGGGGGCGGCTACGAGCAGTACTTC	TRBV7-9	TRBJ2-7	TRBD1
CASSQVGPTSAEQYF	TGCGCCAGCAGCCAAGTGGGACCCACCTCGGCTGAGCAGTACTTC	TRBV4-1	TRBJ2-7	NA
CASSPGVTEAFF	TGTGCCAGCAGCCCGGGGGTGACTGAAGCTTTCTTT	TRBV7-9	TRBJ1-1	NA
CASSTGFQPQHF	TGTGCCAGCAGCACAGGGTTCCAGCCCCAGCATTTT	TRBV6-4	TRBJ1-5	NA
CASSIMAGGKAGELFF	TGTGCCAGTAGTATTATGGCGGGGGGCAAGGCCGGGGAGCTGTTTTTT	TRBV19	TRBJ2-2	TRBD2